The subject of this entry is one T cell receptor beta chain. Antigen unknown. V lost 7 bases and J 8 bases, leaving 11 bases between the germline ends. This CDR3 has 11 residues. Germline V gene lookup returns CDR1 SNHLY and CDR2 FYNNEI. Every patient experienced relapse after autologous stem cell transplantation, and brentuximab vedotin exposure varied. Complete response, partial response or progressive disease was recorded as best response. These data originate in a study of PD-1 blockade in classical Hodgkin lymphoma. Overall study findings and caveats: Nivolumab starters within 1 year of ASCT were excluded. The study found complete responders had baseline diversity similar to newly diagnosed patients.

Data came from immunoSEQ multiplex PCR; TCRdb stores just in-frame clones and leaves some out. Of approximately 100,000 clones in the sample, about 89% are singletons; the top ten hold around 6.6%. Here the sequenced sample was peripheral blood mononuclear cells (PBMCs), taken before the second cycle of nivolumab. This chain joins TRBV2 and TRBJ1-1; perhaps TRBD1 as D (5 bases). The clonotype originates from a human donor with classical Hodgkin lymphoma. CDR3 amino acids: CASIRDGEAFF. The CDR3, as DNA: TGTGCCAGCATCAGGGACGGCGAAGCTTTCTTT.